This TCR beta chain was found in a study of human T cells and chemical hapten exposure. As for the study in general: Patients, a majority of them female, were diagnosed with alopecia areata, totalis or universalis. Yields of TCR per sample differed, chiefly owing to small differences in pooled library volume. Overall study findings and caveats: No change in TCRs above 1 in 1000 frequency was produced by DPC sensitization. Relative to controls, expanded TCRs formed significantly more large CDR3 similarity clusters.

Germline V lookup: CDR1 KGHDR, CDR2 SFDVKD. With 9 bases removed from V and 9 bases from J, the gap between germline ends came to 17 bases. This CDR3 has 13 amino acids. This clonotype was seen repeatedly, ten times or more. No antigen is known for it. This sample's time point: patch test 1, 2 weeks after DPC sensitization. Treatment given: therapeutic diphenylcyclopropenone sensitization with weekly scalp DPC. TCRdb called the RACE reads again in MiXCR, with one record for every CDR3 protein. The data show tens of thousands of distinct CDR3 sequences, with 10% to 15% seen just once and about 3.5% held by the top ten.

The origin of this receptor is a woman aged 60-70 years with alopecia areata. Some clones in this sample may be carry-over from other donors' samples. The chain is built from TRBV24-1 and TRBJ2-1; D gene uncertain. The material sequenced was whole blood, taken in connection with sensitization to the hapten diphenylcyclopropenone (DPC). Written as DNA, the CDR3 is TGTGCCACCCGGGCCGAACTGTTGAGTGAGCAGTTCTTC. Amino acids: CATRAELLSEQFF.